This T cell receptor (beta chain) was obtained from a study of blood T cell repertoires in COVID-19. Study at large: COVID-19 samples collected from the United States, Italy and Spain covered acute and convalescent phases.

The CDR3 length is 15 residues. Germline CDR1 SNHLY, CDR2 FYNNEI. Trimming cost V 2 bases and J 0 bases, with 8 bases left between them. Under the authors' procedure: Counts of nucleated cells, estimated from reference gene primer amplification, were obtained. This table comes from immunoSEQ multiplex PCR, and its TCRdb copy is limited to in-frame clones, with some not included. V and J calls and clone size are as listed in that table; D and trimming were resolved from the DNA. The sample records roughly 200,000 clones, roughly 89% being singletons. Source material: PBMCs or T cells enriched from blood (not recorded which). The V call is TRBV2, the J call TRBJ1-3; D is undetermined. The source of this sequence is a woman aged 40 to 50 with acute COVID-19. The CDR3 reads CASSERSNSGNTIYF. CDR3 nucleotides: TGTGCCAGCAGTGAACGGTCAAACTCTGGAAACACCATATATTTT.